This is a list of T cell receptor beta chains from one sample in a study of vaccination effects on CD4 cells after COVID-19. These receptors lack a known antigen. Profiling relied on immunoSEQ multiplex PCR, and the TCRdb table lists in-frame clones only, not all of them. The sample has some 27,000 clones, less than 75% seen once. The specimen was CD4+ T cells from PBMCs cultured with HCoV-NL63 spike peptides, collected after COVID-19 vaccination. These receptors were collected from a human donor who received a COVID-19 vaccine. CDR3s include the opening cysteine and the closing phenylalanine or tryptophan. The D gene is left open where the match is weak. Size values are once, few and many counts, or a class for expanded clones, and some rows have none.

CASMGQGEQFF	TGTGCCAGCATGGGTCAAGGTGAGCAGTTCTTC	TRBV27	TRBJ2-1	-	-
CASSFPNQPQHF	TGTGCCAGCAGCTTCCCCAATCAGCCCCAGCATTTT	TRBV5-5	TRBJ1-5	-	-
CASSPKGTTYEQYF	TGTGCCAGCTCACCAAAAGGGACTACCTACGAGCAGTACTTC	TRBV18	TRBJ2-7	TRBD2	-
CASSQIPGTEAFF	TGTGCCAGCAGCCAAATTCCAGGGACTGAAGCTTTCTTT	TRBV14	TRBJ1-1	-	-
CASSSLGTGKSYTF	TGTGCCAGCAGTTCCCTCGGGACAGGGAAGAGCTACACCTTC	TRBV6-5	TRBJ1-2	TRBD1	-
CASSILSGGLNTGELFF	TGTGCCAGCAGCATCCTTAGCGGGGGCCTTAACACCGGGGAGCTGTTTTTT	TRBV11-3	TRBJ2-2	TRBD2	few
CASSVGGLAADNEQFF	TGTGCCAGCAGCGTAGGCGGACTAGCGGCTGACAATGAGCAGTTCTTC	TRBV9	TRBJ2-1	TRBD2	once
CAISDPPYEQYF	TGTGCCATCAGTGACCCCCCCTACGAGCAGTACTTC	TRBV10-3	TRBJ2-7	-	-
CASTPGQGRSEQFF	TGCGCCAGCACCCCGGGACAGGGGCGGAGTGAGCAGTTCTTC	TRBV5-1	TRBJ2-1	TRBD1	-
CASSSTSGTGQETQYF	TGCGCCAGCAGCTCGACCTCCGGGACAGGGCAAGAGACCCAGTACTTC	TRBV4-1	TRBJ2-5	TRBD1	-
CATAGGDRNYGYTF	TGTGCCACTGCTGGGGGGGATAGAAACTATGGCTACACCTTC	TRBV24-1	TRBJ1-2	-	-
CASSRISGPKETQYF	TGTGCCAGTAGTAGGATTAGCGGCCCGAAGGAGACCCAGTACTTC	TRBV19	TRBJ2-5	-	once
CASSYNTGRETQYF	TGTGCCAGCAGTTACAACACGGGGAGGGAGACCCAGTACTTC	TRBV6-5	TRBJ2-5	-	-
CATSSTGQGLDGYTF	TGTGCCACCAGCAGTACAGGACAGGGTTTGGATGGCTACACCTTC	TRBV15	TRBJ1-2	TRBD1	-
CASSLVHPGNYGYTF	TGTGCCAGCAGCTTAGTCCATCCCGGCAACTATGGCTACACCTTC	TRBV11-2	TRBJ1-2	-	-
CASSFNRDGYTF	TGTGCCAGCAGCTTCAACAGGGACGGCTACACCTTC	TRBV11-2	TRBJ1-2	-	-
CASSPFRAAERQYF	TGTGCCAGCAGCCCCTTCAGAGCAGCCGAAAGGCAGTACTTC	TRBV14	TRBJ2-7	-	-
CASGLVAFTDTQYF	TGTGCTAGTGGTTTGGTTGCTTTCACAGATACGCAGTATTTT	TRBV12-5	TRBJ2-3	-	-
CAWSAGASGQETQYF	TGTGCCTGGAGTGCGGGGGCTAGCGGGCAAGAGACCCAGTACTTC	TRBV30	TRBJ2-5	TRBD2	-
CASSSGPGQGSYEQYF	TGTGCCAGCAGCTCGGGTCCGGGACAGGGGTCCTACGAGCAGTACTTC	TRBV5-4	TRBJ2-7	TRBD1	-
CASSLVMGDGTDTQYF	TGCGCCAGCAGCTTGGTTATGGGTGACGGCACAGATACGCAGTATTTT	TRBV5-1	TRBJ2-3	-	-
CASNDWSNQPQHF	TGTGCCAGCAACGACTGGAGCAATCAGCCCCAGCATTTT	TRBV7-9	TRBJ1-5	-	-
CASSVRGDYGYTF	TGTGCCAGCAGTGTTCGAGGGGACTATGGCTACACCTTC	TRBV6-4	TRBJ1-2	-	-
CASTLGTASYEQYF	TGTGCCAGCACCCTAGGCACAGCTTCCTACGAGCAGTACTTC	TRBV3-1/TRBV3-2	TRBJ2-7	-	-
CASRLQPTKDEQYF	TGCGCCAGCAGACTACAACCTACGAAGGACGAGCAGTACTTC	TRBV5-1	TRBJ2-7	-	-
CASSGPKLGQIYGYTF	TGCGCCAGCAGTGGTCCGAAACTGGGACAGATCTATGGCTACACCTTC	TRBV10-1	TRBJ1-2	TRBD1	once
CASSTNQGGDGYNEQFF	TGTGCCAGCTCAACTAATCAGGGAGGCGACGGCTACAATGAGCAGTTCTTC	TRBV18	TRBJ2-1	-	few
CSARTTDTQYF	TGCAGTGCTAGAACCACAGATACGCAGTATTTT	TRBV20-1	TRBJ2-3	-	-
CASNRGSYEQYF	TGCGCCAGCAACAGGGGATCCTACGAGCAGTACTTC	TRBV10-2	TRBJ2-7	TRBD1	-
CASLQGQAGNTIYF	TGTGCCAGCCTACAGGGGCAAGCTGGAAACACCATATATTTT	TRBV2	TRBJ1-3	TRBD1	-
CASSLVGGRETQYF	TGCGCCAGCAGCTTGGTTGGGGGCCGGGAGACCCAGTACTTC	TRBV5-1	TRBJ2-5	-	-
CASSPAAGAGNTIYF	TGTGCCAGCTCACCAGCGGCAGGGGCTGGAAACACCATATATTTT	TRBV18	TRBJ1-3	-	once
CASRKTGSGNTIYF	TGTGCCAGCAGAAAAACAGGGTCTGGAAACACCATATATTTT	TRBV6-6	TRBJ1-3	-	-
CASSSHGSSGANVLTF	TGTGCCAGCAGTTCTCACGGGAGCTCTGGGGCCAACGTCCTGACTTTC	TRBV6-2/TRBV6-3	TRBJ2-6	-	-
CASSERLPGDEQYF	TGTGCCAGCAGCGAACGACTCCCAGGGGACGAGCAGTACTTC	TRBV9	TRBJ2-7	-	-
CAISQDRYQETQYF	TGTGCCATCAGCCAAGACAGGTACCAAGAGACCCAGTACTTC	TRBV10-3	TRBJ2-5	-	-
CASSFRGYEQYF	TGTGCCAGCTCATTTCGGGGCTACGAGCAGTACTTC	TRBV18	TRBJ2-7	-	-